This T cell receptor beta chain came from a study of PD-1 blockade in classical Hodgkin lymphoma. The ends lost 4 bases at V and 0 bases at J; junction bases unmatched: 4. Looked up from germline, CDR1 is SQVTM and CDR2 is ANQGSEA. This CDR3 has 15 residues. Clones were read by immunoSEQ multiplex PCR, and TCRdb kept only the in-frame ones, dropping some. Of about 22,000 clones detected, 70% to 75% appear once; the ten largest clones hold about a fifth. Documented time point: cycle 4 day 1 (C4D1), after more than 5 weeks of nivolumab. Relapse after autologous stem cell transplantation occurred in every patient, and brentuximab vedotin exposure varied.

The sequence derives from a human donor with classical Hodgkin lymphoma. The chain uses TRBV29-1 and TRBJ2-3, with 10 bases that match TRBD2. The sequencing used peripheral blood mononuclear cells (PBMCs), collected before the fourth cycle of nivolumab. CDR3 nucleotides: TGCAGCGTTGGGGGGACTAGCGAAAGCACAGATACGCAGTATTTT. Translating gives CSVGGTSESTDTQYF.